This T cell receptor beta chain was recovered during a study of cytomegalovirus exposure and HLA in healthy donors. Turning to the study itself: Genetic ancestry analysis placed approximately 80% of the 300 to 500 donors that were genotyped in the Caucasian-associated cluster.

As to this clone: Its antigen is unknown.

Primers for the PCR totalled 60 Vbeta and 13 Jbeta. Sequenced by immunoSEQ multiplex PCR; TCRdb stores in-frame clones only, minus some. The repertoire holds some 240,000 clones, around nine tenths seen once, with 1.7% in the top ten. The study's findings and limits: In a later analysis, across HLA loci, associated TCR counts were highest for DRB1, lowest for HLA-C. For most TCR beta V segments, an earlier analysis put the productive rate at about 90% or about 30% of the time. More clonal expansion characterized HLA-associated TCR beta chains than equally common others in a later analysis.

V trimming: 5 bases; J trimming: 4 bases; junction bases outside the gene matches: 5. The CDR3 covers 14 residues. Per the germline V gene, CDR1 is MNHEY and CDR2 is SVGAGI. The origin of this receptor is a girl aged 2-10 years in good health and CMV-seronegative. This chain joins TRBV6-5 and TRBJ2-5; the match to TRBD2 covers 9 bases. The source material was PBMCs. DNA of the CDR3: TGTGCCAGCAGTGCACTGACTAGCGGAGAGACCCAGTACTTC. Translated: CASSALTSGETQYF.